In this sample, the clone carrying this T cell receptor beta chain is medium-sized. What it binds is unknown. These data come from a study of immune heterogeneity within non-small cell lung tumors. About the study: It was found that the tumors were several squamous cell carcinomas, under 13 non-squamous carcinomas and 1 not otherwise specified. Study-level results: T-cell clonality in a given local region correlated moderately yet significantly with the local tumor mutational burden (R about 0.35). While identical dominant CDR3 beta clonotypes recurred across tumor sites within a patient, high-frequency clones unique to individual sites also appeared.

Template came from bulk tumor genomic DNA, at approximately 620 ng per sample. In surgery, several biopsies were collected from each primary tumor at widely spaced sites. Patients underwent curative surgery for untreated, newly diagnosed non-small cell lung cancer. Germline assignment: CDR1 DFQATT and CDR2 SNEGSKA (reference sequence). This CDR3 is built from 13 residues. Trimming removed 0 bases at V and 11 bases at J, with 15 bases between. It was with 32 V and 13 J primers that multiplex PCR amplified TCR beta CDR3. TCRdb passed the multiplex PCR reads through MiXCR, listing each CDR3 protein once. The sample contains approximately 2,200 distinct CDR3 sequences, 34% of which appear only once.

The chain combines TRBV20-1 with TRBJ2-3; perhaps TRBD2 as D (6 bases). Input material: lung tumor tissue. This receptor was obtained from a man in his sixties or seventies with non-small cell lung cancer. The CDR3 spells CSARDERTAGQYF. The CDR3 nucleotides are TGCAGTGCTAGAGATGAACGAACAGCGGGGCAGTATTTT.